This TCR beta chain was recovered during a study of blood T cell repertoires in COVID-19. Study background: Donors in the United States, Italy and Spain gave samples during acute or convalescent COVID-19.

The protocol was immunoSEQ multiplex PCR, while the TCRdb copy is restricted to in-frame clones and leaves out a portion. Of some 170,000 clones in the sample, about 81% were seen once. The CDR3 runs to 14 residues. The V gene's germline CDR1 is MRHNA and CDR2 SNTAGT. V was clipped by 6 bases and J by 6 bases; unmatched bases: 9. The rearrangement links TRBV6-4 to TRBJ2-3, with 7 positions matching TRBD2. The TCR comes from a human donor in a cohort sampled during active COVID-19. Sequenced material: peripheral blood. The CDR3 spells CASRAGVGSDTQYF. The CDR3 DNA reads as TGTGCCAGCAGGGCGGGAGTTGGGTCGGATACGCAGTATTTT.